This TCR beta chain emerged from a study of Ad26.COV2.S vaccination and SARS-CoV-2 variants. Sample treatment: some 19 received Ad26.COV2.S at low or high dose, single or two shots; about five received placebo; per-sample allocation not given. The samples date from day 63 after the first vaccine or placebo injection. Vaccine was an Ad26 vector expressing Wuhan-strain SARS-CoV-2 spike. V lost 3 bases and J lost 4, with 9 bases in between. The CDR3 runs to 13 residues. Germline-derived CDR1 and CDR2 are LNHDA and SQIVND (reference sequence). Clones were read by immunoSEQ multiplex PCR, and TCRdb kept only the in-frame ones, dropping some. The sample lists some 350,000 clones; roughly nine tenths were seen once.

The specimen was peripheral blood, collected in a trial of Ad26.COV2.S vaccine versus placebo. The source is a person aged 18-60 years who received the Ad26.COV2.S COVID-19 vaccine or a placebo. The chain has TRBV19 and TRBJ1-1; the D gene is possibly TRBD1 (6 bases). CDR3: CASSMIGGTEAFF. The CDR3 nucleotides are TGTGCCAGTAGTATGATAGGGGGCACTGAAGCTTTCTTT.